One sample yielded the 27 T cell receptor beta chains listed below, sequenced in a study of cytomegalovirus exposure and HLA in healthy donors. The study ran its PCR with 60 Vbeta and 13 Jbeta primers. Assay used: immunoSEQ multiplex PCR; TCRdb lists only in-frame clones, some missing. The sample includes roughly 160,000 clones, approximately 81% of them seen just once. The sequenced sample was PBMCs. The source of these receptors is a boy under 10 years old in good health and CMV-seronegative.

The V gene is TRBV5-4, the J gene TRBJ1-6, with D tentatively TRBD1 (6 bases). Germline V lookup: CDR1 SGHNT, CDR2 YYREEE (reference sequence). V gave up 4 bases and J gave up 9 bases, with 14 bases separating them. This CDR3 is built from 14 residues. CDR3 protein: CASSAAGVGSPLHF. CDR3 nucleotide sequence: TGTGCCAGCAGCGCTGCAGGGGTGGGTTCACCCCTCCACTTT.

DNA for the CDR3: TGCGCCAGCAGCTTGTGGGCCCAGGCGGGGTCTGAAGCTTTCTTT. It codes for CASSLWAQAGSEAFF. This chain links TRBV5-1 with TRBJ1-1; D is uncertain. The CDR3 consists of 15 residues. Deletions cut 1 base from V and 6 bases from J, with 16 bases between. CDR1 is SGHRS and CDR2 is YFSETQ in the germline V gene. The full variable domain, in which reference TRBV5-1 and TRBJ1-1 provide the parts outside the CDR3, is KAGVTQTPRYLIKTRGQQVTLSCSPISGHRSVSWYQQTPGQGLQFLFEYFSETQRNKGNFPGRFSGRQFSNSRSEMNVSTLELGDSALYLCASSLWAQAGSEAFFGQGTRLTVV.

As DNA, the CDR3 is TGTGCCAGTAGTCTTTTGGGCCGCCAAGAGACCCAGTACTTC. Amino acids: CASSLLGRQETQYF. V gene TRBV19 combines with J gene TRBJ2-5; D call uncertain. Trimming took 5 bases from V and 1 from J, leaving 11 bases between them. The CDR3 runs 14 residues. The V gene's germline CDR1 is LNHDA and CDR2 SQIVND (reference sequence). The full variable domain, in which reference TRBV19 and TRBJ2-5 provide the parts outside the CDR3, is DGGITQSPKYLFRKEGQNVTLSCEQNLNHDAMYWYRQDPGQGLRLIYYSQIVNDFQKGDIAEGYSVSREKKESFPLTVTSAQKNPTAFYLCASSLLGRQETQYFGPGTRLLVL.

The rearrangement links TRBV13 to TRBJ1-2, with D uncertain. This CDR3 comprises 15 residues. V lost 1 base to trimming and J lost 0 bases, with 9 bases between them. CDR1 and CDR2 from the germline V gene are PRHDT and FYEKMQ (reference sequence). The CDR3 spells CASSLANLANYGYTF. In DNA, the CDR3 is TGTGCCAGCAGCTTAGCAAACTTAGCTAACTATGGCTACACCTTC.

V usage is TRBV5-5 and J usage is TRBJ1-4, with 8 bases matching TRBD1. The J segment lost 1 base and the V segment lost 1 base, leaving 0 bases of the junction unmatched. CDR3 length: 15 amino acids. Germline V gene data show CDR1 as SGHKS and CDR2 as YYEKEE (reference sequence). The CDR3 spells CASSLTGGTNEKLFF. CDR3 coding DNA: TGTGCCAGCAGCTTGACAGGGGGAACTAATGAAAAACTGTTTTTT.

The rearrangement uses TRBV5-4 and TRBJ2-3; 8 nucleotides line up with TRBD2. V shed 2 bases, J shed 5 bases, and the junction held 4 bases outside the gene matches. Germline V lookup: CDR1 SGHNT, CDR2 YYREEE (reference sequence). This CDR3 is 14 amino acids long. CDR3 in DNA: TGTGCCAGCAGCTTAGGACTAGCCGAAGATACGCAGTATTTT. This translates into CASSLGLAEDTQYF.

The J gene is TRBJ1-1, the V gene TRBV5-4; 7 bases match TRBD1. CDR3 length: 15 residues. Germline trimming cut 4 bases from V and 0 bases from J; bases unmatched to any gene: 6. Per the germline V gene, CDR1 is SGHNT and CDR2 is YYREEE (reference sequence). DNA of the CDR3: TGTGCCAGCAGCCCGGGACAGATATTGAACACTGAAGCTTTCTTT. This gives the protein CASSPGQILNTEAFF. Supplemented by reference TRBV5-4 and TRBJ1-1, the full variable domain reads ETGVTQSPTHLIKTRGQQVTLRCSSQSGHNTVSWYQQALGQGPQFIFQYYREEENGRGNFPPRFSGLQFPNYSSELNVNALELDDSALYLCASSPGQILNTEAFFGQGTRLTVV.

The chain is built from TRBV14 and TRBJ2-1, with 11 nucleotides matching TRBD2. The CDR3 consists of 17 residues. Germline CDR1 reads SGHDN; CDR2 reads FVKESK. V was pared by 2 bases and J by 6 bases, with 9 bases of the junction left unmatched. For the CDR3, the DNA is TGTGCCAGCAGCCAAAATTCCCCACTAGCGGGGGTCAATGAGCAGTTCTTC. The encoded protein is CASSQNSPLAGVNEQFF.

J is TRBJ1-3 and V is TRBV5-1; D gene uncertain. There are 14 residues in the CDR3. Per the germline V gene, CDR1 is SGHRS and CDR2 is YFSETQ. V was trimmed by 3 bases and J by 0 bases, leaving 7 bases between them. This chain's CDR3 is CASSSHSSGNTIYF. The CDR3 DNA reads TGCGCCAGCAGCTCCCACAGCTCTGGAAACACCATATATTTT. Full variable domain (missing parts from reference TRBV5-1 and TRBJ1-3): KAGVTQTPRYLIKTRGQQVTLSCSPISGHRSVSWYQQTPGQGLQFLFEYFSETQRNKGNFPGRFSGRQFSNSRSEMNVSTLELGDSALYLCASSSHSSGNTIYFGEGSWLTVV.

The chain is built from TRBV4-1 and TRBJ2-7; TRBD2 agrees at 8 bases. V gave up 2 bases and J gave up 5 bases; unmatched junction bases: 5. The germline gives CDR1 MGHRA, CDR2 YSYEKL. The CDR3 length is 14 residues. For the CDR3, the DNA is TGCGCCAGCAGCCAACGACTAGCGCTAGACGAGCAGTACTTC. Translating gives CASSQRLALDEQYF.

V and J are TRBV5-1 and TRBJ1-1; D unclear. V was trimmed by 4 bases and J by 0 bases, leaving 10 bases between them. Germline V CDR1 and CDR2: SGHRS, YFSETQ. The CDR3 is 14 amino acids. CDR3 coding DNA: TGCGCCAGCAGCACCGACACTTTGAACACTGAAGCTTTCTTT. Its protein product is CASSTDTLNTEAFF.

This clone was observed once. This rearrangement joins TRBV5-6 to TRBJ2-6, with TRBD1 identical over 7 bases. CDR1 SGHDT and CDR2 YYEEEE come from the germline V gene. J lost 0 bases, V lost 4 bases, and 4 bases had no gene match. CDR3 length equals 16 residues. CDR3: CASSVNRGSGANVLTF. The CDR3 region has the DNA TGTGCCAGCAGCGTTAACAGGGGCTCTGGGGCCAACGTCCTGACTTTC.

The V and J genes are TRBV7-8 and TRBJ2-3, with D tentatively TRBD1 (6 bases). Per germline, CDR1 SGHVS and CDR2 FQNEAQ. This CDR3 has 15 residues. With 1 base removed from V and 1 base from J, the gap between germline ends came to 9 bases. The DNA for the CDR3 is TGTGCCAGCAGCTTAGAGCGGACAGGCACAGATACGCAGTATTTT. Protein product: CASSLERTGTDTQYF.

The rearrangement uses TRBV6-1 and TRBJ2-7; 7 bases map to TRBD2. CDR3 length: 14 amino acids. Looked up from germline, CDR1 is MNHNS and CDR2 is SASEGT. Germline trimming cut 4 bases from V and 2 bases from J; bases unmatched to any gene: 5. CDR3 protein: CASSGTGLAYEQYF. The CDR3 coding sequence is TGTGCCAGCAGTGGTACAGGACTAGCCTACGAGCAGTACTTC.

The CDR3 protein is CASSRGGRTDTQYF. CDR3 DNA: TGTGCCAGCAGCCGGGGGGGGCGCACAGATACGCAGTATTTT. The chain combines TRBV5-4 with TRBJ2-3; 8 bases agree with TRBD2. The CDR3 is 14 amino acids. Unmatched junction bases numbered 2, after V lost 4 bases and J lost 1 base. Germline loops: CDR1 SGHNT, CDR2 YYREEE (reference sequence).

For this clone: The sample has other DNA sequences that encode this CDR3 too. The DNA of the CDR3 is TGCGCCAGCAGCCCGCCGGGACAGGGAACTGAAGCTTTCTTT. Its protein is CASSPPGQGTEAFF. This chain connects TRBV5-1 to TRBJ1-1; 9 nucleotides align to TRBD1. Germline-derived CDR1 and CDR2 are SGHRS and YFSETQ. With V trimmed by 4 bases and J by 5 bases, 6 bases remained unmatched. This CDR3 is 14 amino acids long.

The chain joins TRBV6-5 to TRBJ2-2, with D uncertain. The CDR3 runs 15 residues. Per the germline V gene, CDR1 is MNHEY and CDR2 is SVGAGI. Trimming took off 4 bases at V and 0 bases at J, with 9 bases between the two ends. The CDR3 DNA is TGTGCCAGCAGTTCAGAACCCGCGAACACCGGGGAGCTGTTTTTT. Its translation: CASSSEPANTGELFF.

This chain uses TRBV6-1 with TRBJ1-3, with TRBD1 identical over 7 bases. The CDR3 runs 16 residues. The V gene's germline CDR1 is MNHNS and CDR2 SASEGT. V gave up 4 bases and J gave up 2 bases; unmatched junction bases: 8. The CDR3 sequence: CASSGPHRGAGNTIYF. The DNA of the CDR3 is TGTGCCAGCAGTGGACCCCACAGGGGAGCTGGAAACACCATATATTTT.

The CDR3 reads CASYGGGVLHTQYF. The DNA of the CDR3 is TGTGCCAGCTACGGCGGGGGGGTTCTCCATACGCAGTATTTT. J is TRBJ2-3 and V is TRBV28; TRBD2 matches at 9 bases. J gave up 7 bases and V 8 bases, and 10 bases lay outside the gene matches. From germline, CDR1 is MDHEN and CDR2 SYDVKM. CDR3 length: 14 residues.

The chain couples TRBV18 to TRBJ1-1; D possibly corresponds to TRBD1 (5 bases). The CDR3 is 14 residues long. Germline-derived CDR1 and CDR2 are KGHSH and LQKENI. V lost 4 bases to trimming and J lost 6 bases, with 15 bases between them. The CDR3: CASSLGVVSPEAFF. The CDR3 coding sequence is TGTGCCAGCTCACTAGGGGTAGTTTCACCTGAAGCTTTCTTT.

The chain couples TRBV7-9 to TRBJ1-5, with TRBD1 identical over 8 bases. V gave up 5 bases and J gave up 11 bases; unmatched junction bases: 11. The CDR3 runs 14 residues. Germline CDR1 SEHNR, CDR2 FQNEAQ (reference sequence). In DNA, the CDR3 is TGTGCCAGCAGCGACGACAGGGGCCGAATGGCCCAGCATTTT. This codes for CASSDDRGRMAQHF.

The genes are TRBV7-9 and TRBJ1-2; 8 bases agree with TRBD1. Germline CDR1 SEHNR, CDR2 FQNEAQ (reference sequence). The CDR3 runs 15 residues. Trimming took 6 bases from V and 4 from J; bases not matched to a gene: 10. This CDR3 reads CASSFPDREGYGYTF. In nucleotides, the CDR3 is TGTGCCAGCAGTTTTCCGGACAGGGAAGGCTATGGCTACACCTTC.

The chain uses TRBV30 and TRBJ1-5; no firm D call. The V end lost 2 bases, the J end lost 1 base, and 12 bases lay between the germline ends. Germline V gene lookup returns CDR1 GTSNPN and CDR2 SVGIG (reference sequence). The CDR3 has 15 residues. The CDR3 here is CAWSPADFSNQPQHF. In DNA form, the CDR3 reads TGTGCCTGGAGTCCCGCTGACTTCAGCAATCAGCCCCAGCATTTT. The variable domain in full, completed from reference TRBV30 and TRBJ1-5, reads SQTIHQWPATLVQPVGSPLSLECTVEGTSNPNLYWYRQAAGRGLQLLFYSVGIGQISSEVPQNLSASRPQDRQFILSSKKLLLSDSGFYLCAWSPADFSNQPQHFGDGTRLSIL.

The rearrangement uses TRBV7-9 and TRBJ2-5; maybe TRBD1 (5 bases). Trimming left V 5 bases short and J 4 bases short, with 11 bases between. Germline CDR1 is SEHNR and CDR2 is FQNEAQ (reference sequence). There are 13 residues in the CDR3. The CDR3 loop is CASSQGVPETQYF. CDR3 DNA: TGTGCCAGCAGCCAAGGGGTCCCAGAGACCCAGTACTTC. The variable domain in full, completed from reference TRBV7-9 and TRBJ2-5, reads DTGVSQNPRHKITKRGQNVTFRCDPISEHNRLYWYRQTLGQGPEFLTYFQNEAQLEKSRLLSDRFSAERPKGSFSTLEIQRTEQGDSAMYLCASSQGVPETQYFGPGTRLLVL.

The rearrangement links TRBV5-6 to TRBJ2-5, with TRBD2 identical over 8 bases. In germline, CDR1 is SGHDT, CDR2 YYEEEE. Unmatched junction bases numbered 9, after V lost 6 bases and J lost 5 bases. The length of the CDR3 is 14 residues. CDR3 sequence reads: CASTLPGGSETQYF. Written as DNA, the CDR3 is TGTGCCAGCACGCTACCGGGAGGGTCCGAGACCCAGTACTTC.

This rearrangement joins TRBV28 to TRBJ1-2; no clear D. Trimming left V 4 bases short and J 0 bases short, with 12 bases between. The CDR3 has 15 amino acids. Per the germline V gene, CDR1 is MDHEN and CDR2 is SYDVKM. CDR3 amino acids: CASSSRSSPNYGYTF. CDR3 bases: TGTGCCAGCAGTTCCAGATCATCCCCTAACTATGGCTACACCTTC.

The CDR3 loop is CASSQANGELFF. DNA for the CDR3: TGCGCCAGCAGCCAAGCTAACGGGGAGCTGTTTTTT. The chain uses TRBV4-1 and TRBJ2-2, with no clear D. This CDR3 is 12 amino acids long. Trimming cost V 1 base and J 7 bases, with 4 bases left between them. From germline, CDR1 is MGHRA and CDR2 YSYEKL.